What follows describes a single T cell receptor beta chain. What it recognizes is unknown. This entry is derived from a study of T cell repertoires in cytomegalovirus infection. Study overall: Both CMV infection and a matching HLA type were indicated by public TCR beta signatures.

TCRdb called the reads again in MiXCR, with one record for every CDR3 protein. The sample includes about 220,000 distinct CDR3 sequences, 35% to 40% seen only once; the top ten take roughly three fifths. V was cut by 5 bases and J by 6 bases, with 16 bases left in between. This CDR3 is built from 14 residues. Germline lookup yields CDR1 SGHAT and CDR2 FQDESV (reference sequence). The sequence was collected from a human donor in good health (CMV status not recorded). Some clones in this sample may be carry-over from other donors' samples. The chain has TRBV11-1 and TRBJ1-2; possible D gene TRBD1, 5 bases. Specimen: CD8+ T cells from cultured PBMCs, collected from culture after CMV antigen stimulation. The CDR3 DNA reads TGTGCCAGCAGCCCGCGGGGGGATCGACATGGCTACACCTTC. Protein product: CASSPRGDRHGYTF.